The 20 T cell receptor beta chains below all came from one sample that was sequenced in a study of blood T cell repertoires in COVID-19. Only in-frame clones appear in the TCRdb table, and some are missing; sequencing was by immunoSEQ multiplex PCR. The profile shows around 100,000 clones, 85% of them singletons. The specimen sequenced was peripheral blood. The receptor set was obtained from a middle-aged man with active or convalescent COVID-19.

J is TRBJ2-5 and V is TRBV20-1; 7 bases are a match to TRBD1. CDR3 size: 11 residues. Germline loops: CDR1 DFQATT, CDR2 SNEGSKA (reference sequence). CDR3 nucleotides: TGCGCACAGGGGTGGCAAGAGACCCAGTACTTC. Translated: CAQGWQETQYF.

This chain joins TRBV6-1 and TRBJ2-5, with D perhaps TRBD1 (6 bases). The CDR3 has 13 residues. Germline CDR1 and CDR2: MNHNS and SASEGT. V lost 1 base and J 9 bases, leaving 12 bases between the germline ends. CDR3 nucleotide sequence: TGTGCCAGCAGTGAAGTGGGGAAGGGGGCCCAGTACTTC. Residues: CASSEVGKGAQYF.

The chain is built from TRBV5-4 and TRBJ1-1; TRBD1 might be the D (5 bases). The germline gives CDR1 SGHNT, CDR2 YYREEE (reference sequence). CDR3 length: 13 residues. V was cut by 4 bases and J by 6 bases, with 13 bases left in between. This chain's CDR3 is CASSPTQGPEAFF. In DNA, the CDR3 is TGTGCCAGCAGCCCGACCCAGGGTCCTGAAGCTTTCTTT. Full variable domain (outside the CDR3, taken from reference TRBV5-4 and TRBJ1-1): ETGVTQSPTHLIKTRGQQVTLRCSSQSGHNTVSWYQQALGQGPQFIFQYYREEENGRGNFPPRFSGLQFPNYSSELNVNALELDDSALYLCASSPTQGPEAFFGQGTRLTVV.

This chain connects TRBV30 to TRBJ1-1; weak D call: TRBD1 (5 bases). CDR3 size: 14 residues. Germline CDR1 and CDR2: GTSNPN and SVGIG (reference sequence). The V and J ends lost 6 bases and 5 bases respectively, with 19 bases between them. CDR3 nucleotide sequence: TGTGCCTGCCCCGCGGGGACGTTGGGGACTGAAGCTTTCTTT. It encodes CACPAGTLGTEAFF.

The chain has TRBV5-5 and TRBJ2-5; 11 positions match TRBD2. The CDR3 extends over 16 amino acids. V gave up 3 bases and J gave up 1 base; unmatched junction bases: 5. Per the germline V gene, CDR1 is SGHKS and CDR2 is YYEKEE (reference sequence). The CDR3 DNA sequence: TGTGCCAGCAGCTCCAGACTAGCGGGAACCCAAGAGACCCAGTACTTC. Translated, it gives CASSSRLAGTQETQYF.

The chain carries TRBV18 and TRBJ1-4; D is unclear. From germline, CDR1 is KGHSH and CDR2 LQKENI. V was trimmed by 6 bases and J by 0 bases, leaving 8 bases between them. This CDR3 is built from 14 residues. The CDR3 nucleotides read TGTGCCAGCTCCTTATTTGCAACTAATGAAAAACTGTTTTTT. This sequence encodes CASSLFATNEKLFF. Full variable domain (missing parts from reference TRBV18 and TRBJ1-4): NAGVMQNPRHLVRRRGQEARLRCSPMKGHSHVYWYRQLPEEGLKFMVYLQKENIIDESGMPKERFSAEFPKEGPSILRIQQVVRGDSAAYFCASSLFATNEKLFFGSGTQLSVL.

This chain joins TRBV18 and TRBJ1-2; 7 positions match TRBD1. Germline V CDR1 and CDR2: KGHSH, LQKENI. The CDR3 covers 13 residues. V shed 3 bases, J shed 8 bases, and the junction held 6 bases outside the gene matches. CDR3 protein: CASSPTGERGYTF. The DNA for the CDR3 is TGTGCCAGCTCACCCACAGGGGAACGGGGCTACACCTTC.

The gene calls are TRBV5-1 and TRBJ2-2; 9 nucleotides agree with TRBD1. Trimming removed 4 bases from V and 7 bases from J; junction bases left unmatched: 5. The germline gives CDR1 SGHRS, CDR2 YFSETQ. The CDR3 spans 14 residues. In DNA, the CDR3 is TGCGCCAGCAGCCAACAGGGGGCAGTCGGGGAGCTGTTTTTT. This sequence encodes CASSQQGAVGELFF.

The CDR3 DNA follows: TGTGCCAGCAGCCCCGGGACAGGGTGGCAGACCCAGTACTTC. It yields the protein CASSPGTGWQTQYF. The J gene is TRBJ2-5, the V gene TRBV27; the match to TRBD1 covers 9 bases. CDR1 and CDR2 from the germline V gene are MNHEY and SMNVEV (reference sequence). The CDR3 is made up of 14 amino acids. J gave up 6 bases and V 6 bases, and 8 bases lay outside the gene matches.

CDR3 DNA sequence: TGTGCCAGCAGTCTACTAGCGGGAGGTCATGAGCAGTTCTTC. The encoded protein is CASSLLAGGHEQFF. This chain joins TRBV27 and TRBJ2-1; 12 nucleotides agree with TRBD2. CDR1 and CDR2 from the germline V gene are MNHEY and SMNVEV (reference sequence). Trimming removed 5 bases from V and 8 bases from J; junction bases left unmatched: 4. The CDR3 totals 14 residues.

The genes are TRBV30 and TRBJ2-2; possibly TRBD2 for D (5 bases). CDR1 and CDR2 (germline): GTSNPN, SVGIG (reference sequence). The CDR3 runs to 16 residues. V lost 0 bases, J lost 4 bases, and 15 bases lay in between. CDR3 residues: CAWSVVYGLITGELFF. The DNA of the CDR3 is TGTGCCTGGAGTGTCGTTTACGGACTGATCACCGGGGAGCTGTTTTTT.

The CDR3 protein is CASSLFEGTEAFF. CDR3 DNA sequence: TGTGCCAGCAGCTTATTTGAGGGTACTGAAGCTTTCTTT. The chain employs TRBV7-2 and TRBJ1-1; D remains ambiguous. V was shortened by 2 bases and J by 5 bases, with 9 bases between the two germline ends. From germline, CDR1 is SGHTA and CDR2 FQGNSA. The CDR3 runs to 13 residues.

This chain links TRBV6-5 with TRBJ1-1; 8 bases align to TRBD1. The CDR3 has 13 amino acids. Germline loops: CDR1 MNHEY, CDR2 SVGAGI. V lost 5 bases and J lost 5; bases outside the gene matches: 4. The CDR3 reads CASSQGALTEAFF. The CDR3 DNA reads TGTGCCAGCAGTCAGGGGGCGCTGACTGAAGCTTTCTTT.

The rearrangement joins TRBV5-4 to TRBJ2-7, with 12 bases that match TRBD1. This CDR3 spans 16 amino acids. CDR1 and CDR2 from the germline V gene are SGHNT and YYREEE (reference sequence). The V gene end was trimmed by 4 bases and the J gene end by 6 bases; junction bases not matched to a gene: 11. The chain's CDR3 is CASSPHQGTGGPEQYF. CDR3 nucleotide sequence: TGTGCCAGCAGCCCCCATCAAGGGACAGGGGGCCCCGAGCAGTACTTC.

V and J are TRBV27 and TRBJ1-1, with a possible D match to TRBD1 (5 bases). The CDR3 extends over 13 amino acids. CDR1 MNHEY and CDR2 SMNVEV come from the germline V gene (reference sequence). V was pared by 4 bases and J by 3 bases, with 9 bases between. As DNA, the CDR3 is TGTGCCAGCAGTTCATTAGGGGACACTGAAGCTTTCTTT. Protein sequence: CASSSLGDTEAFF.

The chain joins TRBV3-1 (or the pseudogene TRBV3-2) to TRBJ2-7; 9 bases agree with TRBD1. This CDR3 spans 15 amino acids. Germline loops: CDR1 LGHDT, CDR2 YNNKEL (reference sequence). The junction had 9 bases not matched to a gene; V was cut back by 4 bases and J by 5 bases. The CDR3 is CASSRGQGNQNEQYF. CDR3 bases: TGTGCCAGCAGCCGCGGACAGGGGAATCAGAACGAGCAGTACTTC.

The chain links TRBV5-1 to TRBJ1-1; D might be TRBD1 (5 bases). CDR1 is SGHRS, CDR2 YFSETQ, per germline. Trimming removed 4 bases at V and 2 bases at J, with 18 bases between. This CDR3 contains 16 residues. DNA of the CDR3: TGCGCCAGCAGCCCTAAGGGGCCGACACAAAACACTGAAGCTTTCTTT. Translated: CASSPKGPTQNTEAFF.

The chain joins TRBV7-2 to TRBJ2-3; D unclear. Germline CDR1 reads SGHTA; CDR2 reads FQGNSA. The CDR3 sequence is 15 residues long. The germline V and J ends were trimmed by 4 bases and 6 bases, with 17 bases remaining between them. The CDR3 DNA reads as TGTGCCAGCAGCTCCGCACTCTGGAGTGCCGATACGCAGTATTTT. Amino acids: CASSSALWSADTQYF.

CDR3 nucleotides: TGTGCCAGCAGCACGACAGGGCTCGGGGAGCTGTTTTTT. Amino acids: CASSTTGLGELFF. V gene TRBV9 combines with J gene TRBJ2-2; 7 bases are a match to TRBD1. Trimming cost V 4 bases and J 7 bases; bases outside gene matches: 4. CDR1 is SGDLS, CDR2 YYNGEE, per germline. This CDR3 has 13 amino acids. Using reference TRBV9 and TRBJ2-2 for the parts outside the CDR3, the full variable domain is DSGVTQTPKHLITATGQRVTLRCSPRSGDLSVYWYQQSLDQGLQFLIQYYNGEERAKGNILERFSAQQFPDLHSELNLSSLELGDSALYFCASSTTGLGELFFGEGSRLTVL.

This clone was detected only once. The rearrangement links TRBV6-2 or TRBV6-3 to TRBJ2-7; 7 bases line up with TRBD2. The CDR3 totals 15 residues. The germline V gene has CDR1 MNHEY and CDR2 SVGEGT. V lost 6 bases, J lost 7 bases, and 15 bases stayed unmatched. In nucleotides, the CDR3 is TGTGCCAGCAGCTTCGACAGTCAACTGGGGGGGGAGCAGTACTTC. Its translation is CASSFDSQLGGEQYF.